This TCR beta chain was documented in a study of cytomegalovirus exposure and HLA in healthy donors. General study findings and limits: As a later analysis revealed, most CMV-associated TCR beta chains appeared HLA-restricted. Reported performance of the classifier showed diagnosis of cytomegalovirus status with high specificity and sensitivity.

CDR3 length equals 14 residues. Germline CDR1 reads SEHNR; CDR2 reads FQNEAQ (reference sequence). The PCR used 60 Vbeta and 13 Jbeta primers. Using immunoSEQ multiplex PCR, the repertoire was profiled, and TCRdb retains in-frame clones only, with some absent. The sample consists of some 180,000 clones, roughly 84% of them appearing once. Details on this clone: The target antigen is unknown.

Sequencing input: PBMCs. This receptor was taken from a man aged 25-45 years in good health and CMV-seropositive. This chain uses TRBV7-9 with TRBJ2-7; 10 bases map to TRBD2. The CDR3 protein is CSSSLGLAAYEQYV. The CDR3 DNA reads TGTTCCAGCAGCTTAGGACTAGCGGCCTACGAGCAGTACGTC.